A single sample gave rise to the 30 T cell receptor beta chains below, sequenced in a study of OX40 agonist ivuxolimab in advanced cancers. Clones were read by immunoSEQ multiplex PCR, and TCRdb kept only the in-frame ones, dropping some. The sample contains some 95,000 clones, about 91% of which appear only once. The source was CD4+ or CD8+ T cells sorted from blood, collected in a trial of the OX40 agonist ivuxolimab. These receptors were collected from an adult with an advanced solid tumor such as melanoma, head and neck, liver or kidney cancer.

The chain has TRBV14 and TRBJ2-3; 8 bases match TRBD2. V lost 2 bases, J lost 7 bases, and 8 bases stayed unmatched. The CDR3 is made up of 15 amino acids. Germline V gene sequence: CDR1 SGHDN, CDR2 FVKESK. CDR3 sequence (DNA): TGTGCCAGCAGCCAACAGGGACTAGAGGGGAATACGCAGTATTTT. Its translation: CASSQQGLEGNTQYF. The full variable domain, with the rest looked up from reference TRBV14 and TRBJ2-3, is EAGVTQFPSHSVIEKGQTVTLRCDPISGHDNLYWYRRVMGKEIKFLLHFVKESKQDESGMPNNRFLAERTGGTYSTLKVQPAELEDSGVYFCASSQQGLEGNTQYFGPGTRLTVL.

The chain recombines TRBV5-4 with TRBJ2-1; 9 nucleotides match TRBD2. The CDR3 is made up of 15 amino acids. With 6 bases clipped from V and 4 bases from J, the junction kept 8 bases outside the gene matches. Per the germline V gene, CDR1 is SGHNT and CDR2 is YYREEE (reference sequence). The CDR3 loop is CASMGRLADYNEQFF. CDR3 coding DNA: TGTGCCAGCATGGGGAGACTAGCGGATTACAATGAGCAGTTCTTC.

The chain joins TRBV30 to TRBJ1-4, with 8 nucleotides matching TRBD1. V was clipped by 0 bases and J by 7 bases; unmatched bases: 7. CDR1 and CDR2 (germline): GTSNPN, SVGIG (reference sequence). CDR3 length equals 15 residues. Written as DNA, the CDR3 is TGTGCCTGGAGTGTACGAGCAGGGGGCGGTGAAAAACTGTTTTTT. This translates into CAWSVRAGGGEKLFF.

This clone was recorded a few times. This chain links TRBV30 with TRBJ1-1, with unresolved D. From germline, CDR1 is GTSNPN and CDR2 SVGIG (reference sequence). The CDR3 has 11 amino acids. V lost 1 base, J lost 11 bases, and 11 bases lay in between. The CDR3 sequence: CAWSARSGAFF. In DNA, the CDR3 is TGTGCCTGGAGTGCAAGATCTGGGGCTTTCTTT.

V usage is TRBV6-1 and J usage is TRBJ1-1; D remains ambiguous. This CDR3 comprises 13 residues. The germline gives CDR1 MNHNS, CDR2 SASEGT. V lost 6 bases to trimming and J lost 3 bases, with 11 bases between them. The CDR3 DNA reads TGTGCCAGCAGATCCTTGGAGTACACTGAAGCTTTCTTT. It encodes CASRSLEYTEAFF.

J is TRBJ2-7 and V is TRBV13; possible D gene TRBD2, 5 bases. This CDR3 is 13 amino acids long. Trimming pared 4 bases from V and 11 bases from J, leaving 18 bases between. From germline, CDR1 is PRHDT and CDR2 FYEKMQ (reference sequence). The CDR3 sequence is CASSSGGMTWEYF. Written as DNA, the CDR3 is TGTGCCAGCAGCTCCGGAGGTATGACGTGGGAGTACTTC.

This chain joins TRBV7-3 and TRBJ2-3; D ambiguous. Per germline, CDR1 SGHTA and CDR2 FQGTGA. The ends were cut back, 3 bases at V and 0 bases at J, with 7 bases in the middle. This CDR3 contains 14 residues. Written as DNA, the CDR3 is TGTGCCAGCAGCTTGTTCGGAAGCACAGATACGCAGTATTTT. Translating gives CASSLFGSTDTQYF.

The CDR3 here is CASSPTTGANSPLHF. As DNA, the CDR3 is TGCGCCAGCAGCCCGACGACAGGGGCTAATTCACCCCTCCACTTT. The chain combines TRBV5-1 with TRBJ1-6; 8 nucleotides match TRBD1. The CDR3 covers 15 residues. Germline assignment: CDR1 SGHRS and CDR2 YFSETQ. The J segment lost 6 bases and the V segment lost 4 bases, leaving 6 bases of the junction unmatched.

The V and J genes are TRBV15 and TRBJ2-1, with 7 bases fitting TRBD2. The V gene end was trimmed by 0 bases and the J gene end by 0 bases; junction bases not matched to a gene: 5. Germline CDR1 LNHNV, CDR2 YYDKDF (reference sequence). The CDR3 is made up of 17 amino acids. The CDR3 nucleotides read TGTGCCACCAGCAGAGATTTACCGGGGGGCTCCTACAATGAGCAGTTCTTC. It specifies CATSRDLPGGSYNEQFF.

The CDR3 loop reads CASSSSWTGDTDTQYF. The CDR3 region has the DNA TGTGCCAGCAGCTCTTCTTGGACAGGGGACACAGATACGCAGTATTTT. The chain combines TRBV7-4 with TRBJ2-3; 9 nucleotides match TRBD1. From germline, CDR1 is SGHVT and CDR2 SQSDAQ. CDR3 size: 16 residues. With V trimmed by 4 bases and J by 2 bases, 7 bases remained unmatched. Full variable domain (missing parts from reference TRBV7-4 and TRBJ2-3): GAGVSQSPRYKVAKRGRDVALRCDSISGHVTLYWYRQTLGQGSEVLTYSQSDAQRDKSGRPSGRFSAERPERSVSTLKIQRTEQGDSAVYLCASSSSWTGDTDTQYFGPGTRLTVL.

The chain couples TRBV10-2 to TRBJ2-5; tentative D call: TRBD2 (5 bases). Trimming took off 6 bases at V and 4 bases at J, with 15 bases between the two ends. This CDR3 region has 14 residues. CDR1 WSHSY and CDR2 SAAADI come from the germline V gene. DNA of the CDR3: TGCGCCAGCAGGGACTCAGGCCGGATAGAGACCCAGTACTTC. Its protein is CASRDSGRIETQYF.

This chain links TRBV19 with TRBJ2-1; no definite D call. The V and J ends lost 6 bases and 3 bases respectively, with 9 bases between them. Germline lookup yields CDR1 LNHDA and CDR2 SQIVND (reference sequence). This CDR3 has 13 amino acids. CDR3 nucleotide sequence: TGTGCCAGTAGGTTCCAGCTCTACAATGAGCAGTTCTTC. Translation: CASRFQLYNEQFF.

The sample holds one count of this clone. This rearrangement joins TRBV11-2 to TRBJ2-5; D unresolved. Trimming removed 3 bases from V and 1 base from J, with 0 bases in between. In germline, CDR1 is SGHAT, CDR2 FQNNGV. This CDR3 is built from 11 residues. The CDR3 region has the DNA TGTGCCAGCAGCTTCCAAGAGACCCAGTACTTC. Its translation: CASSFQETQYF.

The chain couples TRBV6-1 to TRBJ2-4, with unresolved D. This CDR3 region has 12 residues. Germline assignment: CDR1 MNHNS and CDR2 SASEGT. The ends were cut back, 2 bases at V and 12 bases at J, with 11 bases in the middle. The CDR3 DNA reads TGTGCCAGCAGTGAACCGGCCCCGGGTCAGTACTTC. Its protein product is CASSEPAPGQYF.

The chain couples TRBV5-1 to TRBJ1-1; the match to TRBD1 covers 11 bases. Trimming cost V 1 base and J 0 bases; bases outside gene matches: 17. The germline V gene encodes CDR1 SGHRS and CDR2 YFSETQ. The CDR3 length is 21 residues. The DNA of the CDR3 is TGCGCCAGCAGCTTGTTTTTACGGGGAATAGGGACAGGGGGAATGAACACTGAAGCTTTCTTT. This translates into CASSLFLRGIGTGGMNTEAFF.

The J gene is TRBJ2-2, the V gene TRBV19; 7 bases are shared with TRBD2. Germline V gives CDR1 LNHDA, CDR2 SQIVND (reference sequence). Losses at the gene ends were 3 bases for V and 8 bases for J; bases not matched to a gene: 12. The CDR3 covers 16 residues. The CDR3, as DNA: TGTGCCAGTAGTATCCCGGGGCGGGGGACTTGGGGGGAGCTGTTTTTT. Translation: CASSIPGRGTWGELFF.

J is TRBJ2-7 and V is TRBV28, with 7 positions matching TRBD1. The CDR3 contains 14 residues. The germline CDR1 and CDR2 sequences are MDHEN and SYDVKM. V was pared by 2 bases and J by 5 bases, with 6 bases of the junction left unmatched. In nucleotides, the CDR3 is TGTGCCAGCAGTTTAGACGACAGGGCCCACGAGCAGTACTTC. This gives the protein CASSLDDRAHEQYF.

The chain couples TRBV19 to TRBJ2-2, with 7 positions matching TRBD1. CDR1 is LNHDA and CDR2 is SQIVND in the germline V gene (reference sequence). The CDR3 consists of 16 residues. The trim removed 7 bases at V and 0 bases at J, leaving 8 bases unmatched. The CDR3 sequence: CASTFIGTANTGELFF. As DNA, the CDR3 is TGTGCCAGTACCTTCATTGGGACAGCGAACACCGGGGAGCTGTTTTTT. Using reference TRBV19 and TRBJ2-2 for the parts outside the CDR3, the full variable domain is DGGITQSPKYLFRKEGQNVTLSCEQNLNHDAMYWYRQDPGQGLRLIYYSQIVNDFQKGDIAEGYSVSREKKESFPLTVTSAQKNPTAFYLCASTFIGTANTGELFFGEGSRLTVL.

The genes are TRBV6-6 and TRBJ2-5; 7 nucleotides agree with TRBD1. The CDR3 totals 14 residues. Germline V gene lookup returns CDR1 MNHNY and CDR2 SVGAGI (reference sequence). J was trimmed by 2 bases and V by 4 bases; bases with no gene match: 4. The CDR3 loop reads CASSSPGQQETQYF. DNA of the CDR3: TGTGCCAGCAGTTCCCCGGGACAGCAAGAGACCCAGTACTTC.

With respect to this clone: The sample carries other DNA sequences with the same CDR3. This chain joins TRBV5-8 and TRBJ2-3; 8 bases fit TRBD2. Germline-derived CDR1 and CDR2 are SGHTS and YDEGEE. V trimming: 1 base; J trimming: 1 base; junction bases outside the gene matches: 2. The CDR3 consists of 15 residues. CDR3 nucleotide sequence: TGTGCCAGCAGCTTGTTCGGGGGGGGCACAGATACGCAGTATTTT. Its translation: CASSLFGGGTDTQYF.

The chain uses TRBV5-1 and TRBJ2-1; 13 nucleotides agree with TRBD2. CDR1 SGHRS and CDR2 YFSETQ come from the germline V gene. The CDR3 contains 13 residues. Trimming took 3 bases from V and 11 from J; bases not matched to a gene: 2. CDR3 in amino acids: CASSSGLAGKQFF. DNA of the CDR3: TGCGCCAGCAGCTCGGGACTAGCGGGAAAGCAGTTCTTC.

The V call is TRBV7-2, the J call TRBJ1-2, with TRBD1 matching 9 bases. Per germline, CDR1 SGHTA and CDR2 FQGNSA. This CDR3 has 16 amino acids. V dropped 4 bases and J dropped 3; count of bases not matched to a gene: 9. In nucleotides, the CDR3 is TGTGCCAGCAGCTCGGACAGGGGAAATACACACTATGGCTACACCTTC. This gives the protein CASSSDRGNTHYGYTF.

This clone was detected only once. The chain joins TRBV6-5 to TRBJ2-1; 9 bases line up with TRBD2. This CDR3 contains 15 residues. CDR1 and CDR2 from the germline V gene are MNHEY and SVGAGI. The V segment lost 6 bases and the J segment 6 bases; nucleotides outside the gene matches: 9. The CDR3 protein is CASRQTSGPSNEQFF. The DNA for the CDR3 is TGTGCCAGCAGACAGACTAGCGGCCCTTCCAATGAGCAGTTCTTC.

The rearrangement links TRBV7-9 to TRBJ1-4; D is uncertain. There are 15 residues in the CDR3. Deletions cut 5 bases from V and 2 bases from J, with 12 bases between. Looked up from germline, CDR1 is SEHNR and CDR2 is FQNEAQ (reference sequence). The CDR3 loop reads CASSQTSGTNEKLFF. The CDR3 region has the DNA TGTGCCAGCAGCCAGACCTCGGGGACTAATGAAAAACTGTTTTTT.

This clone showed up just a few times. The rearrangement links TRBV7-3 to TRBJ1-5; no reliable D call. Germline V gives CDR1 SGHTA, CDR2 FQGTGA. The ends were cut back, 6 bases at V and 6 bases at J, with 12 bases in the middle. This CDR3 spans 13 amino acids. CDR3 nucleotide sequence: TGTGCCAGCAGTCCGAGTCCGGGTCAGCCCCAGCATTTT. Residues: CASSPSPGQPQHF. Variable domain in full (rest from reference TRBV7-3 and TRBJ1-5): GAGVSQTPSNKVTEKGKYVELRCDPISGHTALYWYRQSLGQGPEFLIYFQGTGAADDSGLPNDRFFAVRPEGSVSTLKIQRTERGDSAVYLCASSPSPGQPQHFGDGTRLSIL.

The V and J genes are TRBV6-6 and TRBJ2-3; D unclear. V lost 2 bases, J lost 0 bases, and 9 bases lay in between. Germline lookup yields CDR1 MNHNY and CDR2 SVGAGI (reference sequence). This CDR3 spans 15 amino acids. The DNA of the CDR3 is TGTGCCAGCAGTTACCCTATCGACAGCACAGATACGCAGTATTTT. Protein sequence: CASSYPIDSTDTQYF.

This clone appeared a single time. The chain recombines TRBV5-6 with TRBJ2-2; 9 bases line up with TRBD2. Germline CDR1 reads SGHDT; CDR2 reads YYEEEE. The CDR3 consists of 15 residues. The V gene end was trimmed by 1 base and the J gene end by 5 bases; junction bases not matched to a gene: 3. The DNA of the CDR3 is TGTGCCAGCAGCTTGTTAGCGGGAGTTACCGGGGAGCTGTTTTTT. Translation: CASSLLAGVTGELFF.

The rearrangement joins TRBV5-4 to TRBJ1-3; no definite D call. The CDR3 contains 14 residues. The germline gives CDR1 SGHNT, CDR2 YYREEE (reference sequence). V was pared by 0 bases and J by 0 bases, with 4 bases between. CDR3 sequence (DNA): TGTGCCAGCAGCTTGGCGCACTCTGGAAACACCATATATTTT. Amino acid sequence: CASSLAHSGNTIYF. Variable domain in full (rest from reference TRBV5-4 and TRBJ1-3): ETGVTQSPTHLIKTRGQQVTLRCSSQSGHNTVSWYQQALGQGPQFIFQYYREEENGRGNFPPRFSGLQFPNYSSELNVNALELDDSALYLCASSLAHSGNTIYFGEGSWLTVV.

The chain joins TRBV9 to TRBJ1-1; a possible D gene is TRBD1 (5 bases). V lost 4 bases to trimming and J lost 3 bases, with 16 bases between them. Germline CDR1 and CDR2: SGDLS and YYNGEE. This CDR3 contains 15 residues. Here the CDR3 DNA reads TGTGCCAGCAGCACCTTACAGGCCCCGGACACTGAAGCTTTCTTT. Translating it yields CASSTLQAPDTEAFF.

The chain links TRBV11-3 to TRBJ2-7; unclear D gene. This CDR3 has 15 residues. Germline assignment: CDR1 SGHNT and CDR2 YENEEA. Trimming took 5 bases from V and 4 from J, leaving 18 bases between them. The CDR3: CASSPRARTAYEQYF. DNA of the CDR3: TGTGCCAGCAGCCCTAGGGCCAGGACCGCTTACGAGCAGTACTTC.